This TCR beta chain was documented in a study of T cells expressing NK-cell markers. Study background: Sorted CD3+CD56-NKG2C+, CD3+CD56+NKG2C- and CD3+CD56+NKG2C+ T cells were the source of the TCR beta repertoires. Study conclusions and caveats: Six of the donors carried dominant NKG2C+ clonotypes that took up about 1.0-7.0% of their CD8+ T cells.

One entry per CDR3 protein, without DNA, is what TCRdb gives after re-calling the 5' RACE reads. The specimen's table records around 180,000 distinct CDR3 sequences. Worth noting for this clonotype: Its specificity is not known.

This CDR3 has 16 residues. Germline V CDR1 and CDR2: SGHVS, FQNEAQ. The specimen was blood T cells: a sorted CD56 or NKG2C T cell subset, CD4+ or CD8+ T cells, or bulk PBMC T cells (not recorded which). The receptor comes from a man aged 18 to 70 in good health. This chain connects TRBV7-8 to TRBJ1-5; the TCRdb call, TRBD1, lacks DNA for checking. CDR3 loop: CASSSYPGGAVQPQHF.